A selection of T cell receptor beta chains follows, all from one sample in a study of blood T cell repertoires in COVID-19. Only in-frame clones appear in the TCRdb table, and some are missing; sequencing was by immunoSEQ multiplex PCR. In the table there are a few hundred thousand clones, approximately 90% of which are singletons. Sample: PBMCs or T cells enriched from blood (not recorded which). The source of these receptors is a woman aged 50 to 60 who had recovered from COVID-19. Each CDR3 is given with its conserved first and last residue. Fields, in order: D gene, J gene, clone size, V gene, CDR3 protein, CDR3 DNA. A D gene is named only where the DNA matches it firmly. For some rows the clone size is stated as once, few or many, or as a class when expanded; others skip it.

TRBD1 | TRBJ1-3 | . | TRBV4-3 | CASSQDPGGSGNTIYF | TGCGCCAGCAGCCAAGACCCAGGGGGCTCCGGAAACACCATATATTTT
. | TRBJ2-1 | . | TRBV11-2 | CASSLDRGSYNEQFF | TGTGCCAGCAGCTTAGATCGGGGGAGTTACAATGAGCAGTTCTTC
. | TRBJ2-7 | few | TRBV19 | CASSSRGRGRWEQYF | TGTGCCAGTAGCAGCAGGGGCCGGGGTAGATGGGAGCAGTACTTC
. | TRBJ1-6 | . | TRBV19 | CASSTPQGIDSPLHF | TGTGCCAGTAGTACTCCCCAGGGGATCGATTCACCCCTCCACTTT
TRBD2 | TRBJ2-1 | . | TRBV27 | CASTPERDSYNEQFF | TGTGCCAGCACCCCCGAGCGGGACTCCTACAATGAGCAGTTCTTC
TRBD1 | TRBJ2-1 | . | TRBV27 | CASSLIPQGAEDNEQFF | TGTGCCAGCAGTTTAATTCCCCAGGGGGCTGAGGACAATGAGCAGTTCTTC
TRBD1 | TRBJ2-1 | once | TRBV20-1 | CSAGQGERQFF | TGCAGTGCTGGACAGGGGGAGAGGCAGTTCTTC
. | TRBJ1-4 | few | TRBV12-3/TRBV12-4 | CASRDVGAGKLFF | TGTGCCAGCAGGGACGTGGGGGCCGGGAAACTGTTTTTT
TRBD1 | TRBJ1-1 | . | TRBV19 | CASRDYRGNTEAFF | TGTGCCAGTAGGGATTACAGGGGGAACACTGAAGCTTTCTTT
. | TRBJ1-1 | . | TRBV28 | CASSSPTRGTEAFF | TGTGCCAGCAGCTCGCCCACAAGGGGGACTGAAGCTTTCTTT
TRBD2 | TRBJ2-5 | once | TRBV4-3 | CASSPLGGEETQYF | TGCGCCAGCAGCCCGCTGGGAGGGGAAGAGACCCAGTACTTC
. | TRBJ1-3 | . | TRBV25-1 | CASSEGSGEFSGNTIYF | TGTGCCAGCAGTGAGGGCAGTGGTGAATTCTCTGGAAACACCATATATTTT
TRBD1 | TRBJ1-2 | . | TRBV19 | CASSLGQGVDYGYTF | TGTGCCAGTAGTCTCGGACAGGGGGTTGACTATGGCTACACCTTC
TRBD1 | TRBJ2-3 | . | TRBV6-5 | CASRPQGPDTQYF | TGTGCCAGCAGACCACAGGGGCCAGATACGCAGTATTTT
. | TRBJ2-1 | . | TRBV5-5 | CASSLVSRVGNEQFF | TGTGCCAGCAGCTTGGTTTCCAGGGTTGGCAATGAGCAGTTCTTC
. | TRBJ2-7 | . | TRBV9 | CASSVDPGAYEQYF | TGTGCCAGCAGCGTAGATCCAGGGGCCTACGAGCAGTACTTC
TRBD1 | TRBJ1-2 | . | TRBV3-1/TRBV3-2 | CASSQEGGAGGRGGYTF | TGTGCCAGCAGCCAAGAGGGTGGGGCAGGGGGAAGAGGTGGCTACACCTTC
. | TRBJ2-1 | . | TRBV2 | CASSGISSYNEQFF | TGTGCCAGCTCCGGGATAAGCTCCTACAATGAGCAGTTCTTC
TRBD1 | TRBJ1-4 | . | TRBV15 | CATSRDGQAGEKLFF | TGTGCCACCAGCAGAGATGGACAGGCCGGCGAAAAACTGTTTTTT
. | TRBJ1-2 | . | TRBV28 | CASSFNGNYGYTF | TGTGCCAGCAGTTTTAACGGTAACTATGGCTACACCTTC
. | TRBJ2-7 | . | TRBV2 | CASSGGYYEQYF | TGTGCCAGCAGTGGAGGGTACTACGAGCAGTACTTC
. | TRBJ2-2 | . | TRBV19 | CASSMAGLNTGELFF | TGTGCCAGTAGTATGGCAGGACTAAACACCGGGGAGCTGTTTTTT